This T cell receptor (beta chain) was documented in a study of vaccination effects on CD4 cells after COVID-19. Study overall: Post-vaccine specimens arrived a median 72 days past the second dose. A density of about 2.2 million PBMC per well was used; these cells were cultured with approximately 10 IU/ml IL-2 and approximately 10 ug/ml peptides.

TCRdb keeps only in-frame clones here, not all; method: immunoSEQ multiplex PCR. The table has 30,000 to 40,000 clones, roughly 75% seen once. Subsequent to a culture period of nine to ten days, CD4+ T cells were isolated. Confirmation by PCR established that the person had SARS-CoV-2 infection between March and December 2020. Participants each got two BNT162b2 or mRNA-1273 vaccine doses. The authors replaced half the medium with IL-2 medium on days 3 and 7. Germline-derived CDR1 and CDR2 are SQVTM and ANQGSEA. CDR3 length: 13 residues. V lost 3 bases, J lost 8 bases, and 16 bases lay in between. A word on this clone: Its antigen is still unknown.

This receptor was taken from a human donor who had a prior SARS-CoV-2 infection. This material consisted of CD4+ T cells from PBMCs cultured without peptide, taken after COVID-19 vaccination. V is TRBV29-1 and J is TRBJ1-2, with D uncertain. In DNA form, the CDR3 reads TGCAGCGTTGAGAACATGGGTCAGTCAGGCTACACCTTC. This gives the protein CSVENMGQSGYTF.